A single sample gave rise to the 21 T cell receptor beta chains below, sequenced in a study of read filtering for tumor transcriptome and immune sequencing. The library was built from 400 ng RNA with molecular barcoded adaptors for alpha/delta and beta/gamma chains. Each CDR3 protein is one row after TCRdb ran MiXCR on the reads. The data hold tens of thousands of distinct CDR3 sequences, with around a fifth observed a single time. The sequenced material came from a population of CD138-negative cells sorted from bone marrow. These receptors were obtained from a donor aged 40 or over with multiple myeloma.

This clonotype has a count of ten or more. The chain joins TRBV29-1 to TRBJ2-2; 8 bases line up with TRBD2. This CDR3 has 16 residues. Trimming took 2 bases from V and 0 from J; bases not matched to a gene: 5. The germline V gene has CDR1 SQVTM and CDR2 ANQGSEA. This CDR3 is CSVESSGPANTGELFF. CDR3 DNA: TGCAGCGTTGAATCTAGCGGGCCGGCGAACACCGGGGAGCTGTTTTTT.

There are many counts of this clonotype. CDR3 protein: CATSRDSSRDTQYF. CDR3 bases: TGTGCCACCAGCAGAGATTCTTCCCGAGATACGCAGTATTTT. The chain links TRBV15 to TRBJ2-3; unclear D gene. The V gene's germline CDR1 is LNHNV and CDR2 YYDKDF (reference sequence). V dropped 0 bases and J dropped 5 bases, with 9 bases sitting between them. This CDR3 has 14 amino acids.

Many counts were recorded for this clonotype. The V gene is TRBV9, the J gene TRBJ1-2; a weak D match, TRBD1 (5 bases). Between the trimmed V and J ends, which lost 4 bases and 3 bases, there was a span of 22 bases. The CDR3 has 17 residues. Per germline, CDR1 SGDLS and CDR2 YYNGEE. The CDR3 here is CASSSLGARASYYGYTF. CDR3 sequence (DNA): TGTGCCAGCAGCTCCCTAGGGGCGAGGGCATCCTACTATGGCTACACCTTC.

In its sample, this clonotype was seen many times. The rearrangement uses TRBV5-1 and TRBJ1-2; 8 bases fit TRBD1. This CDR3 contains 15 residues. Germline V lookup: CDR1 SGHRS, CDR2 YFSETQ. Trimming at V came to 0 bases and at J to 4 bases, leaving 5 bases not matched to a gene. In DNA, the CDR3 is TGCGCCAGCAGCTTGGAATCAGGGGGCTTCTATGGCTACACCTTC. Protein product: CASSLESGGFYGYTF.

This clonotype was detected many times. The chain's CDR3 is CASSPTSGEQYNEQFF. The CDR3, as DNA: TGTGCCAGCAGCCCGACTAGCGGGGAGCAGTACAATGAGCAGTTCTTC. The rearrangement links TRBV3-1 to TRBJ2-1, with 11 bases matching TRBD2. CDR1 and CDR2 from the germline V gene are LGHDT and YNNKEL (reference sequence). Losses at the gene ends were 4 bases for V and 4 bases for J; bases not matched to a gene: 6. CDR3 length: 16 amino acids.

The chain links TRBV20-1 to TRBJ2-7; 8 bases line up with TRBD1. V dropped 6 bases and J dropped 2; count of bases not matched to a gene: 6. CDR1 DFQATT and CDR2 SNEGSKA come from the germline V gene (reference sequence). The CDR3 loop spans 13 amino acids. The CDR3 region is CSAGQGAAYEQYF. CDR3 nucleotides: TGCAGTGCCGGACAGGGAGCAGCCTACGAGCAGTACTTC.

V gene TRBV28 combines with J gene TRBJ2-5; TRBD1 might be the D (6 bases). Trimming cost V 9 bases and J 1 base, with 18 bases left between them. The CDR3 contains 15 residues. Per the germline V gene, CDR1 is MDHEN and CDR2 is SYDVKM. The CDR3 sequence is CASQSWGRIQETQYF. The DNA for the CDR3 is TGTGCCAGTCAAAGCTGGGGGCGCATCCAAGAGACCCAGTACTTC.

This clonotype was recorded a few times. This is likely a read error, given that the CDR3 carries no conserved phenylalanine or tryptophan at its end. The V and J genes are TRBV6-6 and TRBJ1-5; D gene unclear. CDR3 length equals 14 residues. The germline gives CDR1 MNHNY, CDR2 SVGAGI (reference sequence). The V gene lost 8 bases and the J gene lost 6 bases, with 17 bases spanning the gap. CDR3 DNA: TGTGCCAGCCGATTGGCGGTTGAAGGTCAGCCCCAGCATCTT. Translating gives CASRLAVEGQPQHL.

This clonotype was detected ten times or more. J is TRBJ2-1 and V is TRBV20-1; 9 bases map to TRBD2. V trimming: 0 bases; J trimming: 5 bases; junction bases outside the gene matches: 5. The V gene's germline CDR1 is DFQATT and CDR2 SNEGSKA (reference sequence). This CDR3 spans 15 amino acids. Here the CDR3 DNA reads TGCAGTGCTAGAGAGCTCCTAGCGGGAAACAATGAGCAGTTCTTC. Protein sequence: CSARELLAGNNEQFF.

This clonotype occurred many times. The chain is built from TRBV29-1 and TRBJ2-3, with D perhaps matching TRBD2 (6 bases). The CDR3 has 13 residues. Trimming stripped 3 bases from V and 7 bases from J, with 14 bases between. Germline lookup yields CDR1 SQVTM and CDR2 ANQGSEA. CDR3 amino acids: CSVDDGSVYTQYF. The CDR3 DNA reads as TGCAGCGTTGACGACGGGAGTGTATATACGCAGTATTTT.

This clonotype was counted ten times or more. V gene TRBV5-1 combines with J gene TRBJ2-3; 7 bases match TRBD2. The CDR3 runs to 15 residues. Germline V gives CDR1 SGHRS, CDR2 YFSETQ. The junction had 1 base not matched to a gene; V was cut back by 0 bases and J by 0 bases. Here the CDR3 reads CASSLAGGSTDTQYF. The DNA for the CDR3 is TGCGCCAGCAGCTTGGCCGGGGGGAGCACAGATACGCAGTATTTT.

This clonotype was found many times. V is TRBV15 and J is TRBJ2-3; no firm D call. V lost 0 bases to trimming and J lost 3 bases, with 13 bases between them. Germline CDR1 is LNHNV and CDR2 is YYDKDF (reference sequence). The CDR3 totals 16 residues. The CDR3 spells CATSRDRALETDTQYF. The CDR3 coding sequence is TGTGCCACCAGCAGAGATCGGGCACTGGAGACAGATACGCAGTATTTT. Full variable domain (outside the CDR3, taken from reference TRBV15 and TRBJ2-3): DAMVIQNPRYQVTQFGKPVTLSCSQTLNHNVMYWYQQKSSQAPKLLFHYYDKDFNNEADTPDNFQSRRPNTSFCFLDIRSPGLGDTAMYLCATSRDRALETDTQYFGPGTRLTVL.

This clonotype was counted many times. V usage is TRBV3-1 and J usage is TRBJ2-1; D is possibly TRBD1 or TRBD2 (6 bases each). Trimming removed 4 bases from V and 12 bases from J, with 13 bases in between. Germline V CDR1 and CDR2: LGHDT, YNNKEL (reference sequence). This CDR3 comprises 12 residues. CDR3 loop: CASSPGGNRQFF. In DNA form, the CDR3 reads TGTGCCAGCAGCCCCGGGGGCAACAGGCAGTTCTTC.

This clonotype was recorded at least ten times. This rearrangement joins TRBV20-1 to TRBJ2-3; the match to TRBD1 covers 7 bases. This CDR3 region has 14 residues. From germline, CDR1 is DFQATT and CDR2 SNEGSKA (reference sequence). Germline trimming cut 7 bases from V and 4 bases from J; bases unmatched to any gene: 11. CDR3 DNA sequence: TGCAGTGTAAGACAGGGAAGATGGCCAGATACGCAGTATTTT. Translation gives CSVRQGRWPDTQYF.

This clonotype was picked up many times. The chain carries TRBV19 and TRBJ2-2, with D hard to call. This CDR3 is built from 14 residues. Germline CDR1 reads LNHDA; CDR2 reads SQIVND (reference sequence). With 4 bases removed from V and 4 bases from J, the gap between germline ends came to 10 bases. CDR3 in DNA: TGTGCCAGTAGTACCTCCGTAGCCACCGGGGAGCTGTTTTTT. Its protein product is CASSTSVATGELFF.

This clonotype occurred many times. V is TRBV20-1 and J is TRBJ2-1, with TRBD2 matching 8 bases. The germline CDR1 and CDR2 sequences are DFQATT and SNEGSKA (reference sequence). The CDR3 length is 14 residues. Germline trimming cut 2 bases from V and 7 bases from J; bases unmatched to any gene: 7. The DNA of the CDR3 is TGCAGTGCTAGACCCGGGAGGGCCGGGAATGAGCAGTTCTTC. Translated, it gives CSARPGRAGNEQFF.

Of note for this clonotype: The conserved phenylalanine or tryptophan normally closing the CDR3 is absent here, so this likely arose from a read error. This chain connects TRBV29-1 to TRBJ2-7; 9 bases are shared with TRBD2. Germline V lookup: CDR1 SQVTM, CDR2 ANQGSEA. This CDR3 region has 13 residues. Trimming took 4 bases from V and 4 from J; bases not matched to a gene: 5. The CDR3 protein is CSVGREGSYEQYL. The CDR3 bases are TGCAGCGTTGGGCGGGAGGGTAGTTACGAGCAGTACCTC.

This clonotype was counted ten times or more. This chain links TRBV6-1 with TRBJ2-5; D assignment may be TRBD1 or TRBD2 (5 bases each). Trimming left V 0 bases short and J 1 base short, with 12 bases between. CDR1 and CDR2 (germline): MNHNS, SASEGT. The CDR3 has 16 amino acids. The CDR3 sequence is CASSEARRGLQETQYF. CDR3 nucleotide sequence: TGTGCCAGCAGTGAAGCACGTCGGGGCCTCCAAGAGACCCAGTACTTC.

This sequence joins TRBV5-1 and TRBJ2-3, with TRBD2 identical over 10 bases. Germline CDR1 reads SGHRS; CDR2 reads YFSETQ. Trimming at V came to 6 bases and at J to 5 bases, leaving 6 bases not matched to a gene. The length of the CDR3 is 14 residues. The DNA of the CDR3 is TGCGCCAGCAAGAGCGGGGGGGGTGAAGATACGCAGTATTTT. Translated, it gives CASKSGGGEDTQYF.

This clonotype was counted many times. V usage is TRBV30 and J usage is TRBJ2-7; tentative D call: TRBD1 (6 bases). CDR1 is GTSNPN, CDR2 SVGIG, per germline (reference sequence). Trimming cost V 7 bases and J 9 bases, with 25 bases left between them. The length of the CDR3 is 14 residues. CDR3 nucleotide sequence: TGTGCCTATACTAGGACAGAACTTTCCCGGGGGCAGTACTTC. This sequence encodes CAYTRTELSRGQYF.

This clonotype was found many times. The chain is built from TRBV20-1 and TRBJ2-3; D unclear. V was trimmed by 5 bases and J by 2 bases, leaving 11 bases between them. The CDR3 extends over 13 amino acids. Looked up from germline, CDR1 is DFQATT and CDR2 is SNEGSKA (reference sequence). Written as DNA, the CDR3 is TGCAGTGCTCAGATCACTGTCACAGATACGCAGTATTTT. As protein: CSAQITVTDTQYF.